A selection of T cell receptor beta chains follows, all from one sample in a study of tumor-infiltrating lymphocytes in primary liver carcinoma. TCRdb re-analysed the multiplex PCR reads in MiXCR, keeping a single row per CDR3 protein. The sample consists of hundreds of thousands of distinct CDR3 sequences, about three fifths of them appearing once. The sequencing input was peripheral blood. The receptors derive from a woman in her twenties or thirties with primary liver carcinoma and hepatitis B virus infection. Both conserved end residues are part of each CDR3. The D gene is left open where the match is weak. Expanded clones get a size class; other rows say once, few or many, or leave the size out.

>TRBV6-5|15|NA|NA
CVCSWGKGIVGELFF
>TRBV13|14|NA|NA
CASNPLSGWNEQFF
>TRBV10-2|13|NA|NA
CASRGESSYDQYF
>TRBV5-1|15|NA|NA
CASSPDRPYTDTQYF
>TRBV9|16|TRBD2|NA
CASSVSSGLGGNVQFF
>TRBV6-6|14|NA|NA
CASIQAGGTDTQYF
>TRBV29-1|14|TRBD2|many
CSVYSGRAPDTQYF
>TRBV11-1|15|NA|NA
CASSVLESRTGELFF
>TRBV11-2|15|TRBD2|NA
CASSGQLAVTVTQYF
>TRBV6-5|17|TRBD2|NA
CASNSLPLSGGTDTQYF
>TRBV14|13|NA|many
CASSRGGESPLHF
>TRBV6-1|14|TRBD2|few
CASVTSGSIDTQYF
>TRBV5-5|16|NA|few
CASSSRTGPMNTEAFF
>TRBV7-8|11|NA|NA
CASSFRGELFF
>TRBV6-5|13|TRBD2|many
CATFSGNYNEQFF
>TRBV11-2|14|NA|NA
CASTPGLLVYEQYF
>TRBV6-1|14|TRBD1|many
CASSEPGQGREQYF
>TRBV7-9|17|TRBD1|NA
CASSPVRQGAGLNGYTF
>TRBV12-3/TRBV12-4|13|NA|NA
CASSFLGGYEQYF
>TRBV4-1|15|NA|NA
CASSQDDWWGAELFF
>TRBV6-2/TRBV6-3|16|TRBD1|few
CASSSLLTGITGELFF
>TRBV11-2|15|NA|NA
CASHLVARSTDTQYF
>TRBV6-5|13|NA|NA
CASSSMIRQPQHF
>TRBV29-1|15|NA|NA
CSATPTDTGFYDYTF
>TRBV5-5|13|NA|few
CASSRDFFNEQFF